A selection of T cell receptor beta chains follows, all from one sample in a study of blood T cell repertoires in COVID-19. Clones were sequenced by immunoSEQ multiplex PCR, and TCRdb holds only the in-frame ones, with some missing. The table shows some 180,000 clones, with 79% occurring only once. The specimen was PBMCs or T cells enriched from blood (not recorded which). The receptors here all came from a woman in her seventies in a cohort exposed to, infected with or recovered from COVID-19 (not recorded which). Both conserved end residues are part of each CDR3. The D gene is left open where the match is weak. Clone size is stated in some rows and not others, as once, few, many or a class when expanded.

CDR3aa,CDR3nt,j_gene,v_gene,d_gene,abundance
CSVEKYRGTEAFF,TGCAGCGTTGAAAAGTACAGGGGCACTGAAGCTTTCTTT,TRBJ1-1,TRBV29-1,TRBD1,NA
CASSLGYRASGDNEQFF,TGTGCCAGCAGCTTAGGATATAGGGCTAGCGGCGACAATGAGCAGTTCTTC,TRBJ2-1,TRBV7-2,TRBD2,NA
CAWSSRYEQYF,TGTGCCTGGAGTTCCCGCTACGAGCAGTACTTC,TRBJ2-7,TRBV30,NA,NA
CASSRDRGPYGYTF,TGCGCCAGCTCACGGGACAGGGGTCCCTATGGCTACACCTTC,TRBJ1-2,TRBV10-2,TRBD1,NA
CASSERTGSTSPEAFF,TGTGCCAGCAGTGAAAGGACAGGGTCTACTTCCCCTGAAGCTTTCTTT,TRBJ1-1,TRBV6-1,TRBD1,many
CASSRDSGTGSREQFF,TGTGCCAGCAGCCGCGACTCCGGGACAGGGTCTCGAGAGCAGTTCTTC,TRBJ2-1,TRBV11-3,TRBD1,NA
CALSQDRGYEQYF,TGTGCCCTCAGCCAGGACAGAGGCTACGAGCAGTACTTC,TRBJ2-7,TRBV2,NA,NA
CASRSNTIYF,TGTGCCAGTAGGAGTAACACCATATATTTT,TRBJ1-3,TRBV19,NA,few
CASSTSGGETQYF,TGTGCCAGCAGCACTAGCGGGGGAGAGACCCAGTACTTC,TRBJ2-5,TRBV5-4,TRBD2,NA
CASSFWTSGKETQYF,TGTGCCAGCAGTTTCTGGACTAGCGGGAAAGAGACCCAGTACTTC,TRBJ2-5,TRBV28,TRBD2,NA
CASSFRDRDTQYF,TGTGCCAGCAGCTTCCGGGACAGAGATACGCAGTATTTT,TRBJ2-3,TRBV11-3,TRBD1,NA
CAIRGSNRDTEAFF,TGTGCCATCAGGGGATCTAACAGGGACACTGAAGCTTTCTTT,TRBJ1-1,TRBV10-3,NA,few
CGVGPESYTF,TGTGGCGTGGGGCCTGAGAGCTACACCTTC,TRBJ1-2,TRBV28,NA,NA
CASSLRVSDTQYF,TGTGCCAGCAGTTTGAGGGTTTCCGATACGCAGTATTTT,TRBJ2-3,TRBV12-3/TRBV12-4,NA,NA
CASSSLAGGLGNEQFF,TGTGCCAGCTCAAGTCTAGCGGGAGGGCTTGGGAATGAGCAGTTCTTC,TRBJ2-1,TRBV18,TRBD2,once
CASREGSGANVLTF,TGTGCCAGCAGGGAGGGGTCCGGGGCCAACGTCCTGACTTTC,TRBJ2-6,TRBV6-5,NA,NA
CASRKDRDAYEQYF,TGTGCCAGTAGGAAAGACAGGGATGCTTACGAGCAGTACTTC,TRBJ2-7,TRBV19,TRBD1,NA
CASSVAGEGQETQYF,TGCGCCAGCAGCGTAGCGGGAGAGGGCCAAGAGACCCAGTACTTC,TRBJ2-5,TRBV10-1,TRBD2,few
CASSLVGTYYNEQFF,TGTGCCAGCAGCTTAGTTGGGACATACTACAATGAGCAGTTCTTC,TRBJ2-1,TRBV7-9,NA,NA
CASSIYRDSYNEQFF,TGTGCCAGCAGCATCTACCGGGACAGTTACAATGAGCAGTTCTTC,TRBJ2-1,TRBV7-9,TRBD1,few
CASSFGADTEAFF,TGCGCCAGCAGCTTTGGGGCTGACACTGAAGCTTTCTTT,TRBJ1-1,TRBV5-1,NA,NA
CASTLQGAVTEAFF,TGTGCCAGTACCCTCCAGGGGGCGGTCACTGAAGCTTTCTTT,TRBJ1-1,TRBV19,TRBD1,NA
CASSIQGGVNEKLFF,TGTGCCAGCAGCATACAGGGTGGGGTAAATGAAAAACTGTTTTTT,TRBJ1-4,TRBV2,NA,few
CASSQQGNNQPQHF,TGTGCCAGCAGCCAACAGGGGAACAATCAGCCCCAGCATTTT,TRBJ1-5,TRBV3-1/TRBV3-2,NA,NA
CASSPTGGGGTEAFF,TGTGCCAGCAGCCCTACAGGGGGTGGGGGCACTGAAGCTTTCTTT,TRBJ1-1,TRBV5-6,TRBD1,NA
CASRTGAASNQPQHF,TGTGCCAGCAGGACAGGAGCTGCTAGCAATCAGCCCCAGCATTTT,TRBJ1-5,TRBV28,NA,NA
CSSTGWAGSTDTQYF,TGCAGCAGTACCGGCTGGGCAGGTAGCACAGATACGCAGTATTTT,TRBJ2-3,TRBV29-1,NA,NA
CASREDPAEGNQPQHF,TGTGCCAGTAGGGAGGACCCGGCGGAGGGCAATCAGCCCCAGCATTTT,TRBJ1-5,TRBV19,NA,NA
CASSVTSGPYEQYF,TGTGCCAGTAGTGTTACTAGCGGTCCCTACGAGCAGTACTTC,TRBJ2-7,TRBV19,TRBD2,NA
CATTGGFNQPQHF,TGTGCAACGACAGGGGGCTTCAATCAGCCCCAGCATTTT,TRBJ1-5,TRBV15,TRBD1,NA